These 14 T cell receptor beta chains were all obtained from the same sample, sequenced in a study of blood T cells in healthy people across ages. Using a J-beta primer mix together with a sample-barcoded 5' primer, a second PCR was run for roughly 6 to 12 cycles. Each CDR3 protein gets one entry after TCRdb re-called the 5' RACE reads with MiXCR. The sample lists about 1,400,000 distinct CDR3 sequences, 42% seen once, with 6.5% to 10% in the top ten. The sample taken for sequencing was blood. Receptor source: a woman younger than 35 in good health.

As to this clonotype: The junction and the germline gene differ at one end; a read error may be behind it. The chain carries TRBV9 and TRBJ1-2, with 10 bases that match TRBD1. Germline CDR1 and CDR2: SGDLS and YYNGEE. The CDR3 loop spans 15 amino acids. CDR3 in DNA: TGTGCCAGCAGCGCTGACAGGGGGCGGGACTATGGCTACATCTTC. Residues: CASSADRGRDYGYIF.

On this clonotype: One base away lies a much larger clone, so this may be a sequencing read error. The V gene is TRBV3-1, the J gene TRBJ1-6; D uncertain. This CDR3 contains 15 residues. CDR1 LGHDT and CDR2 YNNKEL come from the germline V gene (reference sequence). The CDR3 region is CASSHKRGSNSLLHF. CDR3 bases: TGTGCCAGCAGCCATAAGCGCGGGAGTAATTCACTCCTCCACTTT.

This chain's CDR3 is CASSYSTGDYNEQYF. The CDR3 region has the DNA TGTGCCAGCAGTTACTCGACAGGGGACTACAATGAGCAGTACTTC. J is TRBJ2-5 and V is TRBV6-6, with D perhaps TRBD1 (8 bases). Per germline, CDR1 MNHNY and CDR2 SVGAGI (reference sequence). V dropped 0 bases and J dropped 11 bases, with 19 bases sitting between them. This CDR3 region has 15 residues.

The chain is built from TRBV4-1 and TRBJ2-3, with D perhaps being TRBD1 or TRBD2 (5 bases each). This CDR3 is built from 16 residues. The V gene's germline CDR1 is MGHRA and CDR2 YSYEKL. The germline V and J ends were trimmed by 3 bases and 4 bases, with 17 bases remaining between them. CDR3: CASSQNRRRNPDTQYF. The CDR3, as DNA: TGCGCCAGCAGCCAGAACAGGAGGCGCAACCCAGATACGCAGTATTTT.

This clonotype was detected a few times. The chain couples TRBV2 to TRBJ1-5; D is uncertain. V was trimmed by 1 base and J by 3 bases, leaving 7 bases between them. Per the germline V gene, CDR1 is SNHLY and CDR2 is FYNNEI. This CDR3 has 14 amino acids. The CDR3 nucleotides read TGTGCCAGCAGTGAAGGGCACCTCAATCAGCCCCAGCATTTT. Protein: CASSEGHLNQPQHF.

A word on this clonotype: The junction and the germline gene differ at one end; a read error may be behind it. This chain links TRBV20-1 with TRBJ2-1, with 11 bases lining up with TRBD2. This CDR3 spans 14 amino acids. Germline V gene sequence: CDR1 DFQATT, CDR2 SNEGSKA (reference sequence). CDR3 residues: CSARVRTSGYEQIF. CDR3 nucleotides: TGCAGTGCTAGAGTGCGGACTAGCGGGTATGAGCAGATCTTC.

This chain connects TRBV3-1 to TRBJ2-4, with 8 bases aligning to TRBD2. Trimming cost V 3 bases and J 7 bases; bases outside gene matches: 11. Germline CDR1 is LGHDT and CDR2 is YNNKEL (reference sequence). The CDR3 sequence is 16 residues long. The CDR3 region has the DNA TGTGCCAGCAGCCAGACGAAGGCGGGGGGAAGTAACATTCAGTACTTC. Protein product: CASSQTKAGGSNIQYF.

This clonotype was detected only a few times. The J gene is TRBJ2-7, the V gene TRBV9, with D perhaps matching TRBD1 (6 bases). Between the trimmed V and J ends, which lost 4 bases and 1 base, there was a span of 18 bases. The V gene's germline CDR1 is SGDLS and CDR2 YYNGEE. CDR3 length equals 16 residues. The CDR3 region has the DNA TGTGCCAGCAGCCCGGCCACAGGGCTCAAATCCTACGAGCAGTACTTC. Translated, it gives CASSPATGLKSYEQYF.

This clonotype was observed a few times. This CDR3 is CASSAPDSYNSPLHF. The DNA of the CDR3 is TGTGCCAGCAGTGCCCCGGACAGCTACAATTCACCCCTCCACTTT. This rearrangement joins TRBV6-1 to TRBJ1-6, with D tentatively TRBD1 (6 bases). The germline CDR1 and CDR2 sequences are MNHNS and SASEGT. The CDR3 is 15 amino acids. V dropped 4 bases and J dropped 7 bases, with 14 bases sitting between them.

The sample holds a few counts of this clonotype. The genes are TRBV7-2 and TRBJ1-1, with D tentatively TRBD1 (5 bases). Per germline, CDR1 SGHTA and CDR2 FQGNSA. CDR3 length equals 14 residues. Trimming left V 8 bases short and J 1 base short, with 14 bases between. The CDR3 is CASGTNGANTEAFF. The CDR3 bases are TGTGCCAGCGGGACTAACGGGGCGAACACTGAAGCTTTCTTT.

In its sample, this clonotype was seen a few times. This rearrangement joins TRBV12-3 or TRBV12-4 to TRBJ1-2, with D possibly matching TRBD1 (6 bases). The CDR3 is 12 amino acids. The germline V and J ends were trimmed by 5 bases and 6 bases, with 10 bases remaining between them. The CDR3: CASSPGGHGYTF. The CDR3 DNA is TGTGCCAGCAGTCCCGGGGGGCATGGCTACACCTTC.

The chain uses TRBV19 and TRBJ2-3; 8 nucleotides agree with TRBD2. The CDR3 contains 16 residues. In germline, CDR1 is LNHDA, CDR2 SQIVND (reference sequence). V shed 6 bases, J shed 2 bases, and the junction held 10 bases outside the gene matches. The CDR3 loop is CASSNERGTYTDTQYF. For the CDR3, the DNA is TGTGCCAGTAGCAACGAGCGGGGGACCTACACAGATACGCAGTATTTT.

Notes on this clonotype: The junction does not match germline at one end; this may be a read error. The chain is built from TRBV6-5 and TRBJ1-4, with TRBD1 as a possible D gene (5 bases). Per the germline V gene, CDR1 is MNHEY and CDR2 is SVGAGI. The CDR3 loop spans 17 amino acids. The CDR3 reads CASTYSGRGAANEKLFF. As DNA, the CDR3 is TGTGCCAGCACTTACTCGGGTCGGGGCGCGGCTAATGAAAAACTGTTTTTT.

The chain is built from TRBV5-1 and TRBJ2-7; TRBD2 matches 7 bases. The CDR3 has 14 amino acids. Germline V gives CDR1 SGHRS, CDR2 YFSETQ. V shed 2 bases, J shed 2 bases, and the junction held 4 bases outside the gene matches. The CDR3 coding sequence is TGCGCCAGCAGCTTCTCGGGGAGGGCCTACGAGCAGTACTTC. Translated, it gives CASSFSGRAYEQYF.